This entry features one TCR beta chain sequence. Its target is not known. These data originate in a study of blood T cells in healthy people across ages. Study-level results: As naive T cell percentage varied, TCR beta diversity correlated strongly with it.

Then a second PCR, running about 6 to 12 cycles, was carried out with a sample-barcoded 5' primer and a J-beta primer mix. TCRdb called the 5' RACE reads again in MiXCR, with one record for every CDR3 protein. Of approximately 1,100,000 distinct CDR3 sequences listed, around 43% are singletons. The source of this sequence is a woman aged 60-70 years in good health. The sequenced sample consisted of blood.

The DNA for the CDR3 is TGTGCCAGCAGTTTACAAAACGTCAGGTCTTCGAATGAGCAGTTCTTC. As protein: CASSLQNVRSSNEQFF. The chain carries TRBV28 and TRBJ2-1; D is uncertain. Between the trimmed V and J ends, which lost 2 bases and 7 bases, there was a span of 18 bases. The length of the CDR3 is 16 residues. Germline V gene data show CDR1 as MDHEN and CDR2 as SYDVKM.